The sequence of this T cell receptor (beta chain) was determined in a study of cytomegalovirus exposure and HLA in healthy donors. V gave up 5 bases and J gave up 12 bases; unmatched junction bases: 7. The germline V gene encodes CDR1 SGHAT and CDR2 FQDESV (reference sequence). This CDR3 region has 13 residues. Findings and limits, study-wide: Subsequent analysis revealed that first-cohort TCR clusters tended to co-occur in the 90 to 150 validation repertoires.

About this clone itself: Antigen unknown.

TCRdb keeps only in-frame clones here, not all; method: immunoSEQ multiplex PCR. The sample records about 200,000 clones, roughly 88% being singletons. The chain combines TRBV11-1 with TRBJ2-1; TRBD1 matches 10 bases. The specimen was PBMCs. The receptor comes from a young woman in good health and CMV-seronegative. CDR3 bases: TGTGCCAGCAGCCTGGGACAGGGGAAAATGCAGTTCTTC. Translation: CASSLGQGKMQFF.